The 17 T cell receptor beta chains below were found in one sample sequenced in a study of T-cell reconstitution after alpha-beta-depleted transplantation in children. Their specific antigens are unknown. Notes on the study in general: T-cell counts and diversity were attributed mostly to newly produced T cells one year after transplant.

The TCRbeta library was prepared with unique molecular identifiers. TCRdb passed the PCR reads through MiXCR, listing each CDR3 protein once. The table has some 300,000 distinct CDR3 sequences, approximately 7.3% seen once. This sample comprised peripheral blood, obtained 360 days after TCRalphabeta/CD19-depleted stem cell transplant. The source is a female patient aged 2-9 years who had a stem cell transplant for Fanconi anemia, so the T cells may come from the graft donor.

The sample holds many counts of this clonotype. The rearrangement joins TRBV4-2 to TRBJ2-1, with 11 nucleotides matching TRBD2. CDR1 is LGHNA, CDR2 YNFKEQ, per germline. Trimming took 4 bases from V and 15 from J; bases not matched to a gene: 17. This CDR3 spans 16 amino acids. CDR3 nucleotide sequence: TGTGCCAGCAGCCCAAAGGGACTAGCGGTTACCACCACCACGTTCTTC. Amino acid sequence: CASSPKGLAVTTTTFF.

The gene calls are TRBV7-2 and TRBJ2-7; a possible D gene is TRBD1 (6 bases). V shed 3 bases and J shed 2 bases, with 11 bases lying between them. CDR3 size: 14 residues. Germline assignment: CDR1 SGHTA and CDR2 FQGNSA. The CDR3: CASSFRDTPYEQYV. Here the CDR3 DNA reads TGTGCCAGCAGCTTCCGGGACACCCCCTACGAGCAGTACGTC.

This clonotype showed up just a few times. This may arise from a read error, as a much more abundant clone is one base away. V and J are TRBV11-1 and TRBJ1-1, with TRBD1 identical over 10 bases. Germline CDR1 and CDR2: SGHAT and FQDESV (reference sequence). The CDR3 is made up of 15 amino acids. V trimming: 3 bases; J trimming: 3 bases; junction bases outside the gene matches: 4. The DNA of the CDR3 is TGTGCCAGCAGCTTGGGGACAGGGGTGGACACTGAAGCTTTCTTT. Protein: CASSLGTGVDTEAFF.

This clonotype was seen a handful of times. The V and J genes are TRBV6-1 and TRBJ2-1, with 10 bases that match TRBD1. After removal of 3 bases from V and 5 bases from J, the junction contained 4 bases not matched to a gene. Germline V gives CDR1 MNHNS, CDR2 SASEGT. The CDR3 length is 15 residues. CDR3 nucleotides: TGTGCCAGCAGTGAGTACGGGACAGGGGACAATGAGCAGTTCTTC. Its translation: CASSEYGTGDNEQFF.

This clonotype was counted many times. The J gene is TRBJ2-7, the V gene TRBV7-9; D is uncertain. V was trimmed by 6 bases and J by 3 bases, leaving 12 bases between them. Germline loops: CDR1 SEHNR, CDR2 FQNEAQ (reference sequence). The CDR3 has 13 residues. CDR3 bases: TGTGCCAGCAGTTTCGACTTTTTCTACGAGCAGTACGTC. This encodes CASSFDFFYEQYV.

This clonotype was detected many times. V usage is TRBV7-9 and J usage is TRBJ1-1; 9 bases are shared with TRBD1. J lost 3 bases, V lost 7 bases, and 6 bases had no gene match. CDR1 is SEHNR, CDR2 FQNEAQ, per germline (reference sequence). CDR3 length equals 14 residues. CDR3 amino acids: CASIPDRGYTEAFF. CDR3 coding DNA: TGTGCCAGCATTCCGGACAGGGGTTACACTGAAGCTTTCTTT.

This clonotype occurred a few times. The rearrangement joins TRBV5-1 to TRBJ1-1; a possible D gene is TRBD1 (6 bases). This CDR3 has 15 residues. V shed 3 bases and J shed 1 base, with 13 bases lying between them. Germline-derived CDR1 and CDR2 are SGHRS and YFSETQ. This chain's CDR3 is CASSSQGMTNTEAFF. The CDR3 DNA follows: TGCGCCAGCAGCTCTCAGGGGATGACGAACACTGAAGCTTTCTTT.

This clonotype was seen ten or more times. The chain has TRBV12-3 or TRBV12-4 and TRBJ2-7, with D tentatively TRBD1 (6 bases). Trimming left V 3 bases short and J 3 bases short, with 15 bases between. The CDR3 extends over 15 amino acids. The chain's CDR3 is CASSFRMLDSYEQYF. For the CDR3, the DNA is TGTGCCAGCAGTTTCAGGATGTTGGACAGCTACGAGCAGTACTTC.

This clonotype was detected only a few times. This chain joins TRBV3-1 and TRBJ1-1; 8 bases line up with TRBD1. CDR3 length equals 16 residues. The J segment lost 4 bases and the V segment lost 4 bases, leaving 11 bases of the junction unmatched. Germline V lookup: CDR1 LGHDT, CDR2 YNNKEL (reference sequence). The CDR3 sequence: CASSLRPRDRSTEAFF. In DNA form, the CDR3 reads TGTGCCAGCAGCCTTAGACCCCGGGACAGGTCCACTGAAGCTTTCTTT.

The chain couples TRBV10-2 to TRBJ1-2; 7 bases are a match to TRBD1. The length of the CDR3 is 14 residues. Germline-derived CDR1 and CDR2 are WSHSY and SAAADI. V gave up 6 bases and J gave up 5 bases; unmatched junction bases: 9. CDR3 sequence reads: CASRGGTVTYGYTF. CDR3 coding DNA: TGCGCCAGCAGGGGAGGGACAGTCACTTATGGCTACACCTTC.

The chain joins TRBV11-1 to TRBJ1-1, with 9 nucleotides matching TRBD1. CDR1 and CDR2 from the germline V gene are SGHAT and FQDESV (reference sequence). The CDR3 consists of 18 residues. Losses at the gene ends were 3 bases for V and 5 bases for J; bases not matched to a gene: 16. This CDR3 reads CASSLGGGQGGKRTEAFF. The CDR3 nucleotides are TGTGCCAGCAGCTTGGGGGGGGGACAGGGAGGTAAGAGAACTGAAGCTTTCTTT. The whole variable domain, remainder taken from reference TRBV11-1 and TRBJ1-1, is EAEVAQSPRYKITEKSQAVAFWCDPISGHATLYWYRQILGQGPELLVQFQDESVVDDSQLPKDRFSAERLKGVDSTLKIQPAELGDSAMYLCASSLGGGQGGKRTEAFFGQGTRLTVV.

This clonotype was detected many times. This chain links TRBV28 with TRBJ2-7; D is unresolved. CDR3 length: 11 residues. The V and J ends lost 5 bases and 3 bases respectively, with 5 bases between them. Germline-derived CDR1 and CDR2 are MDHEN and SYDVKM. The CDR3 DNA is TGTGCCAGCAGTATTAGCTACGAGCAGTACTTC. Translation gives CASSISYEQYF.

This clonotype was detected many times. The genes are TRBV5-1 and TRBJ1-3; D is uncertain. Germline V gene lookup returns CDR1 SGHRS and CDR2 YFSETQ. The germline V and J ends were trimmed by 1 base and 8 bases, with 13 bases remaining between them. This CDR3 has 14 amino acids. The CDR3 bases are TGCGCCAGCAGCTTGAGCCCAACGGAGGACACCATATATTTT. Encoded protein: CASSLSPTEDTIYF. The full variable domain, rest sourced from reference TRBV5-1 and TRBJ1-3, is KAGVTQTPRYLIKTRGQQVTLSCSPISGHRSVSWYQQTPGQGLQFLFEYFSETQRNKGNFPGRFSGRQFSNSRSEMNVSTLELGDSALYLCASSLSPTEDTIYFGEGSWLTVV.

This chain joins TRBV6-2 or TRBV6-3 and TRBJ2-7; 13 nucleotides agree with TRBD2. The CDR3 has 16 residues. V dropped 2 bases and J dropped 5; count of bases not matched to a gene: 6. Per germline, CDR1 MNHEY and CDR2 SVGEGT. CDR3 amino acids: CASSYSTSGGANEQYV. The DNA for the CDR3 is TGTGCCAGCAGTTACAGTACTAGCGGGGGGGCCAACGAGCAGTACGTC.

This clonotype was counted only a few times. This sequence joins TRBV7-3 and TRBJ2-2, with 9 bases that match TRBD2. CDR3 length equals 16 residues. The trim removed 3 bases at V and 6 bases at J, leaving 8 bases unmatched. Germline CDR1 and CDR2: SGHTA and FQGTGA. The chain's CDR3 is CASSFGGGAGSGELFF. CDR3 coding DNA: TGTGCCAGCAGCTTTGGCGGGGGGGCCGGGTCCGGGGAGCTGTTTTTT.

This clonotype has just a few counts. This chain links TRBV5-1 with TRBJ1-2, with a tentative D call TRBD1 (5 bases). V was trimmed by 3 bases and J by 5 bases, leaving 14 bases between them. Germline CDR1 SGHRS, CDR2 YFSETQ. CDR3 length: 14 amino acids. The CDR3 is CASSWTGGEYGYTF. In DNA, the CDR3 is TGCGCCAGCAGCTGGACCGGGGGTGAATATGGCTACACCTTC.

At least ten counts were recorded for this clonotype. The chain couples TRBV20-1 to TRBJ2-1, with D perhaps assigned TRBD1 or TRBD2 (5 bases each). Looked up from germline, CDR1 is DFQATT and CDR2 is SNEGSKA (reference sequence). The CDR3 covers 15 residues. Deletions cut 0 bases from V and 9 bases from J, with 18 bases between. The CDR3 is CSARDGRDPKREQFF. CDR3 sequence (DNA): TGCAGTGCTAGAGATGGTCGGGACCCAAAACGTGAGCAGTTCTTC.